This TCR beta chain was found in a study of blood T cell repertoires in COVID-19. Study-wide background: Italy, Spain and the United States were the sources of the convalescent and acute COVID-19 samples. The cDNA or gDNA used as material had been derived from T cells, B-cell-depleted T cells, or PBMCs.

Original processing methods: Nucleated cell counts were estimated from reference gene primer amplification. Clones were sequenced by immunoSEQ multiplex PCR, and TCRdb holds only the in-frame ones, with some missing. Clonal size and the V and J genes are those of that table, whereas D and trimming came from the DNA. The data show hundreds of thousands of clones, with around 90% seen just once and 0.65% to 0.8% held by the top ten. The CDR3 runs to 15 residues. Germline V lookup: CDR1 MNHEY, CDR2 SVGAGI. V was shortened by 7 bases and J by 2 bases, with 15 bases between the two germline ends. The V and J genes are TRBV6-5 and TRBJ1-3, with D uncertain. The sequenced material came from peripheral blood. The TCR originated in a human donor in a cohort sampled during active COVID-19. CDR3 nucleotide sequence: TGTGCCAGCAAGCTGGACTGGAACCCTGGAAACACCATATATTTT. Encoded protein: CASKLDWNPGNTIYF.